Each of the 21 T cell receptor beta chains below was sequenced from the same sample in a study of technical replicates of blood from a few donors (dated by TCRdb to 2016 to 2017). The library was prepared using the immunoSEQ multiplex PCR assay. Here the immuneACCESS table is served through TCRdb, limited to in-frame sequences with V and J called. Missing clones are a known gap in these copies; in checked studies unresolved V genes cover under half, and the rest lacks a known reason. Counted in this sample were more than 90,000 clones; nearly 97% of them appeared once. 0.22% of the sample lies in the top ten. The sample comprised T cells isolated from PBMCs. The receptors stem from a human donor in good health.

On this clone: Other DNA sequences in this specimen translate into the identical CDR3. The chain couples TRBV27 to TRBJ2-1; D gene ambiguous. V was cut by 0 bases and J by 3 bases, with 3 bases left in between. Germline V gene lookup returns CDR1 MNHEY and CDR2 SMNVEV (reference sequence). The CDR3 is made up of 13 amino acids. The CDR3: CASSLSSYNEQFF. CDR3 DNA: TGTGCCAGCAGTTTATCCAGCTACAATGAGCAGTTCTTC.

The gene calls are TRBV6-5 and TRBJ1-5; weak D call: TRBD1 (6 bases). Germline V gives CDR1 MNHEY, CDR2 SVGAGI. The V end lost 5 bases, the J end lost 6 bases, and 14 bases lay between the germline ends. The CDR3 contains 14 residues. The CDR3 region has the DNA TGTGCCAGCAGTCCCCTGGCGACAGGTCAGCCCCAGCATTTT. Protein: CASSPLATGQPQHF.

J is TRBJ2-5 and V is TRBV19; D perhaps matches TRBD2 (5 bases). CDR1 is LNHDA, CDR2 SQIVND, per germline (reference sequence). Deletions cut 6 bases from V and 2 bases from J, with 10 bases between. This CDR3 region has 13 residues. The CDR3 loop is CASSGRLQETQYF. CDR3 nucleotides: TGTGCCAGTAGCGGCAGACTACAAGAGACCCAGTACTTC. Full variable domain (outside the CDR3, taken from reference TRBV19 and TRBJ2-5): DGGITQSPKYLFRKEGQNVTLSCEQNLNHDAMYWYRQDPGQGLRLIYYSQIVNDFQKGDIAEGYSVSREKKESFPLTVTSAQKNPTAFYLCASSGRLQETQYFGPGTRLLVL.

The rearrangement joins TRBV7-2 to TRBJ1-2; D possibly corresponds to TRBD1 (5 bases). Germline CDR1 SGHTA, CDR2 FQGNSA. This CDR3 spans 12 amino acids. V was clipped by 5 bases and J by 12 bases, with 16 bases between them. The CDR3 DNA is TGTGCCAGCAGCGGCTTCGGGGGGTCCGACACCTTC. Translation: CASSGFGGSDTF. Full variable domain (missing parts from reference TRBV7-2 and TRBJ1-2): GAGVSQSPSNKVTEKGKDVELRCDPISGHTALYWYRQSLGQGLEFLIYFQGNSAPDKSGLPSDRFSAERTGGSVSTLTIQRTQQEDSAVYLCASSGFGGSDTFGSGTRLTVV.

CDR3 in amino acids: CASRITDRDTYEQYF. Here the CDR3 DNA reads TGTGCCAGCAGAATTACCGACAGGGATACCTACGAGCAGTACTTC. The chain uses TRBV6-5 and TRBJ2-7; 7 bases fit TRBD1. CDR1 and CDR2 from the germline V gene are MNHEY and SVGAGI. The CDR3 totals 15 residues. V was clipped by 6 bases and J by 2 bases; unmatched bases: 10.

CDR3 DNA: TGTGCCAGCAGCTGGAGGGGGCCTCAAGAGACCCAGTACTTC. It encodes CASSWRGPQETQYF. The J gene is TRBJ2-5, the V gene TRBV5-4; maybe TRBD1 (7 bases). Trimming removed 3 bases from V and 2 bases from J, with 11 bases in between. Per the germline V gene, CDR1 is SGHNT and CDR2 is YYREEE (reference sequence). This CDR3 spans 14 amino acids.

The chain combines TRBV5-6 with TRBJ2-1, with TRBD1 matching over 8 bases. Germline CDR1 and CDR2: SGHDT and YYEEEE. J gave up 2 bases and V 4 bases, and 5 bases lay outside the gene matches. The CDR3 contains 15 residues. Here the CDR3 DNA reads TGTGCCAGCAGCGTGGACAGGGACGCCTACAATGAGCAGTTCTTC. Protein sequence: CASSVDRDAYNEQFF.

This chain joins TRBV30 and TRBJ1-3; 7 nucleotides line up with TRBD1. The V and J ends lost 6 bases and 11 bases, in that order; junction bases with no gene match: 10. The CDR3 covers 12 residues. Germline loops: CDR1 GTSNPN, CDR2 SVGIG (reference sequence). CDR3 residues: CACWQGDRAIYF. CDR3 in DNA: TGTGCCTGTTGGCAGGGGGATCGCGCCATATATTTT. Full variable domain (missing parts from reference TRBV30 and TRBJ1-3): SQTIHQWPATLVQPVGSPLSLECTVEGTSNPNLYWYRQAAGRGLQLLFYSVGIGQISSEVPQNLSASRPQDRQFILSSKKLLLSDSGFYLCACWQGDRAIYFGEGSWLTVV.

The chain uses TRBV21-1 and TRBJ1-2. TRBV21-1 is classified as a pseudogene. There are 14 residues in the CDR3. CDR3 sequence: CASTRGPSGDGYTF. The CDR3 nucleotides are TGTGCCAGCACCCGAGGGCCTTCTGGCGATGGCTACACCTTC.

J is TRBJ2-2 and V is TRBV10-2, with 9 positions matching TRBD2. The CDR3 sequence is 14 residues long. V dropped 10 bases and J dropped 0; count of bases not matched to a gene: 3. Germline assignment: CDR1 WSHSY and CDR2 SAAADI. In nucleotides, the CDR3 is TGCGCCATACGGACTAGCGCGAACACCGGGGAGCTGTTTTTT. As protein: CAIRTSANTGELFF.

The J gene is TRBJ2-7, the V gene TRBV5-1; 7 bases line up with TRBD1. The ends lost 2 bases at V and 3 bases at J; junction bases unmatched: 5. The CDR3 has 14 amino acids. From germline, CDR1 is SGHRS and CDR2 YFSETQ. CDR3 in DNA: TGCGCCAGCAGCTTCGCTAACAGGGGCTACGAGCAGTACTTC. It yields the protein CASSFANRGYEQYF.

The chain uses TRBV30 and TRBJ1-1; no clear D gene. Germline CDR1 GTSNPN, CDR2 SVGIG (reference sequence). Deletions cut 2 bases from V and 3 bases from J, with 10 bases between. The CDR3 extends over 13 amino acids. The CDR3 DNA sequence: TGTGCCTGGAGTTCACAGTTATACACTGAAGCTTTCTTT. Translation: CAWSSQLYTEAFF.

The chain carries TRBV21-1 and TRBJ1-5; the table's D call, TRBD1, was not checked against the DNA. TRBV21-1 is flagged as a pseudogene. This CDR3 region has 22 residues. The CDR3 DNA reads as TGTGCCAGCAGCATACAACTAAAACTCCGGGACAGGGGGACCTATAGCAATCAGCCCCAGCATTTT. This encodes CASSIQLKLRDRGTYSNQPQHF.

The rearrangement joins TRBV28 to TRBJ1-1, with 12 bases lining up with TRBD1. CDR1 and CDR2 (germline): MDHEN, SYDVKM. With V trimmed by 4 bases and J by 2 bases, 11 bases remained unmatched. CDR3 length equals 18 residues. Here the CDR3 DNA reads TGTGCCAGCAGTTACCCCAGGGACAGGGGGCAACCAAACACTGAAGCTTTCTTT. This sequence encodes CASSYPRDRGQPNTEAFF.

The chain links TRBV15 to TRBJ2-1, with TRBD2 as a possible D gene (7 bases). Per germline, CDR1 LNHNV and CDR2 YYDKDF (reference sequence). The CDR3 loop spans 13 amino acids. V was cut by 10 bases and J by 7 bases, with 17 bases left in between. This CDR3 reads CAIGGTLGNEQFF. The CDR3 nucleotides are TGTGCCATCGGGGGGACACTCGGAAATGAGCAGTTCTTC.

V usage is TRBV10-1 and J usage is TRBJ2-1, with 12 bases matching TRBD1. With 3 bases clipped from V and 0 bases from J, the junction kept 9 bases outside the gene matches. From germline, CDR1 is WNHNN and CDR2 SYGVQD (reference sequence). The CDR3 has 19 amino acids. The CDR3 DNA reads as TGCGCCAGCAGTGACTCCCCGGGACAGGGGGCGTTCTCCTACAATGAGCAGTTCTTC. It codes for CASSDSPGQGAFSYNEQFF.

This chain joins TRBV7-2 and TRBJ2-5; TRBD1 matches at 7 bases. V lost 6 bases to trimming and J lost 5 bases; unmatched junction nucleotides: 12. The germline V gene encodes CDR1 SGHTA and CDR2 FQGNSA. This CDR3 is built from 15 residues. The chain's CDR3 is CASSQRTGGWETQYF. The CDR3 nucleotides are TGTGCCAGCAGTCAGAGGACAGGCGGGTGGGAGACCCAGTACTTC.

This clone was picked up one time. The genes are TRBV5-1 and TRBJ1-1; no clear D. V lost 3 bases and J 4 bases, leaving 19 bases between the germline ends. The CDR3 consists of 16 residues. CDR1 SGHRS and CDR2 YFSETQ come from the germline V gene. The CDR3 spells CASSSTLAASSTEAFF. The CDR3 DNA reads TGCGCCAGCAGCTCCACCTTAGCCGCCAGCTCCACTGAAGCTTTCTTT.

This clone was seen a single time. This chain joins TRBV30 and TRBJ1-4; a weak D match, TRBD1 (5 bases). Trimming removed 7 bases at V and 3 bases at J, with 12 bases between. CDR1 and CDR2 (germline): GTSNPN, SVGIG (reference sequence). The CDR3 runs to 13 residues. The CDR3 protein is CASSGGANEKLFF. CDR3 coding DNA: TGTGCCTCCTCGGGGGGGGCTAATGAAAAACTGTTTTTT.

CDR3 amino acids: CASSTRQMTNTEAFF. The CDR3 region has the DNA TGTGCCAGTAGTACTCGACAGATGACGAACACTGAAGCTTTCTTT. This rearrangement joins TRBV19 to TRBJ1-1; D possibly corresponds to TRBD1 (5 bases). CDR1 LNHDA and CDR2 SQIVND come from the germline V gene (reference sequence). The CDR3 length is 15 residues. The V end lost 4 bases, the J end lost 1 base, and 13 bases lay between the germline ends.

The CDR3 region is CASSLMLAGVDTGELFF. The DNA of the CDR3 is TGTGCCAGCAGTTTAATGTTAGCGGGAGTCGACACCGGGGAGCTGTTTTTT. The chain couples TRBV28 to TRBJ2-2; 9 bases fit TRBD2. CDR3 length equals 17 residues. Germline trimming cut 2 bases from V and 3 bases from J; bases unmatched to any gene: 7. CDR1 and CDR2 (germline): MDHEN, SYDVKM.